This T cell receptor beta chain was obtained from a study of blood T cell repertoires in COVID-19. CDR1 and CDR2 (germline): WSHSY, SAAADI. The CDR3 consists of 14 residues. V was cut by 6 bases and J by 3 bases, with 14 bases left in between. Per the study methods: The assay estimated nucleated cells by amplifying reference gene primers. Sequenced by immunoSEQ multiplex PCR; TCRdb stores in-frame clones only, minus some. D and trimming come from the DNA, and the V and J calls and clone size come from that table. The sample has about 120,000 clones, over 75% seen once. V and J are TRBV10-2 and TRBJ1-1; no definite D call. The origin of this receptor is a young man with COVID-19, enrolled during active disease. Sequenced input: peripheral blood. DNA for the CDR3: TGCGCCAGCAGGCACAGAGATAGGTACACTGAAGCTTTCTTT. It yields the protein CASRHRDRYTEAFF.